The present T cell receptor beta chain was sequenced within a study of regulatory T cells in long-lasting Graves disease. This clonotype was counted many times. Time point denoted: newly diagnosed GD, antithyroid drugs for less than 3 months. The TCR library was prepared using RNA isolated from PBMCs. The CDR3 runs to 17 residues. From germline, CDR1 is SGHTA and CDR2 FQGTGA. Relying on iRepertoire HTBI primers and Arm-PCR of CDR3 regions, the team built TCR beta libraries. Original analysis: Identification of gene segments yielded approximately 62 TRBV and over 12 TRBJ across samples. TCRdb reprocessed the multiplex PCR reads with MiXCR, giving one entry per CDR3 protein. V and J calls and clone size were set by TCRdb, not the authors. The profile shows approximately 400,000 distinct CDR3 sequences, about 16% of them singletons. These data were also reused for a study on T cells in Graves' hyperthyroidism and ophthalmopathy.

The rearrangement uses TRBV7-3 and TRBJ2-3; TRBD2 matches at 14 bases. The tail of the sequence fits TRBJ2-7 better, so the J call may be wrong. The sample here was peripheral blood mononuclear cells (PBMCs), taken at new diagnosis, from a patient treated with antithyroid drugs. This TCR was sampled from a woman aged 30 to 39 with Graves disease. The CDR3 region is CASSLGLAGGPPYEQYF. CDR3 bases: TGTGCCAGCAGCCTCGGACTAGCGGGAGGTCCCCCCTACGAGCAGTACTTC.